The entry below describes one T cell receptor (beta chain). Its cognate antigen has yet to be identified. At one end the junction does not follow the germline gene, possibly because of a read error. Untouched CD4+ T cells were isolated from Ficoll-separated PBMC through negative selection with magnetic beads, and an average purity of about 98% was reached. Magnetic beads were used to isolate untouched CD4+ T cells from Ficoll-separated PBMC, giving roughly 98% purity with negligible CD8+ contamination. Peripheral blood mononuclear cells came from the buffy coats of a few healthy blood donors. Each of the three donors was CMV seronegative. Genomic DNA was extracted with the DNeasy Blood & Tissue Kit. Genomic DNA from sorted CD137+CD4+ cells and from pre-culture CD4+ baseline samples of each subject was subjected to TCRB sequencing. The sample comes from a study of T cell repertoires and HLA-DP antigens (dated by TCRdb to 2017 to 2018). Notes on the research overall: The study used an in vitro model of CD4+ T cell alloreactivity in which transduced HeLa cells presented allogeneic HLA-DP. One alloantigen differed from self by one peptide-binding groove amino acid, whereas the other differed by ten, modelling structurally similar versus dissimilar alloantigens. Of the three donors, two were male and one was female, with ages ranging from the 18-to-29 band to the 60-to-69 band. On average, about 220 ng of DNA went in for sorted CD137+CD4+ samples, versus 1,000 to 1,500 ng for pre-culture CD4+ samples. What the research found in general, with its limitations: Naive and memory CD4+ repertoires were not analysed separately. The study was limited by having only three donors, by relying on a non-physiological HeLa antigen-presenting system, and by using total CD4+ responder cells. Average cumulative frequency of clones undetected before culture was approximately 37% against one allele and 50% to 55% against the other. Sorted CD137+ cells showed similar clonality against both alloantigens (approximately 0.4), much higher than the clonality of pre-culture samples (approximately 0.038).

Counted from cysteine to phenylalanine, this CDR3 has 15 amino acids. Left in the record is the CDR3 DNA by itself, 45 bases read in frame from the first base. From the germline V gene, CDR1 is SGHRS and CDR2 is YFSETQ. TCRB CDR3 regions were amplified with the immunoSEQ multiplex PCR using forward primers for 54 TRBV segments and reverse primers for 13 TRBJ segments. Deep resolution, with a target of 200,000 or so T cell genomes, was applied to the sequencing of pre-culture CD4+ samples. Amplicons were sequenced on an Illumina HiSeq System, producing 87 bp reads covering the CDR3. The paper's processing steps were these. Correction for PCR and sequencing errors was applied to reads, and CDR3 regions were defined through alignment to IMGT reference sequences. Template and unique rearrangement counts were estimated using synthetic template pools. Clonality was computed as 1 minus Pielou's evenness. The Daley-Smith estimator was used to estimate richness. Morisita's index was used to measure repertoire overlap. A clone counted as low-abundance if it appeared in cultured samples but went undetected in the pre-culture repertoire of the same donor. TCRdb stores this immuneACCESS table with in-frame sequences only. Part of the clones is absent; in the studies checked, under half of the shortfall reflects unresolved V genes, and no reason is known for the rest. V and J calls and clone size follow that table, whereas D and trimming were derived from the DNA. For this sample the table gives about 120,000 clones, of which around 93% were detected only once. The ten biggest clones cover under 0.35% of the sample.

Sample: CD4+ T cells from PBMCs. The clonotype was recovered from a woman under 30 in good health and CMV-seronegative. Recombination linked TRBV5-1 to TRBJ2-2, with the D gene not confidently named. The nucleotide sequence reads as follows: TGCGTCAGCAGCTTCCAACCGACGAACACCGGGGAGCTGTTTTTT. Its protein reads: CVSSFQPTNTGELFF. Outside the CDR3, residues come from the reference TRBV5-1 and TRBJ2-2 proteins, so the full variable domain is: KAGVTQTPRYLIKTRGQQVTLSCSPISGHRSVSWYQQTPGQGLQFLFEYFSETQRNKGNFPGRFSGRQFSNSRSEMNVSTLELGDSALYLCVSSFQPTNTGELFFGEGSRLTVL.